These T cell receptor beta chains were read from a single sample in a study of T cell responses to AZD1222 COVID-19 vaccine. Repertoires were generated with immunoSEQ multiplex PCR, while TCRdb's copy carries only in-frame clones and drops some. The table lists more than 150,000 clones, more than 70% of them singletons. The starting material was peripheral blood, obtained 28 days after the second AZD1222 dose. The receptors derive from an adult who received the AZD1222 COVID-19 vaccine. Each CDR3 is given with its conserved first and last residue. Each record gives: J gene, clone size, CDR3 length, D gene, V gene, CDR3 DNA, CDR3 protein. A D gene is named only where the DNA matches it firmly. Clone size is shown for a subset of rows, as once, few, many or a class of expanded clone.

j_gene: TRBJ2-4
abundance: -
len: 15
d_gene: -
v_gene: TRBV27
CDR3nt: TGTGCCAGCAGTTCGGGCCGGGACCTACTTCCGATTCAGTACTTC
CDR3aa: CASSSGRDLLPIQYF

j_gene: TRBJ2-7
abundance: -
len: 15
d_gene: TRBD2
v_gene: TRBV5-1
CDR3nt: TGCGCCAGCAGCCCGGGGGGGGCGAGTTCCTACGAGCAGTACTTC
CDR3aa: CASSPGGASSYEQYF

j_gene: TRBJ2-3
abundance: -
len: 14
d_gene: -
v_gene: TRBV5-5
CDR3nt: TGTGCCAGCAGCCAGGGCCCGGGGCGAGATACGCAGTATTTT
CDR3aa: CASSQGPGRDTQYF

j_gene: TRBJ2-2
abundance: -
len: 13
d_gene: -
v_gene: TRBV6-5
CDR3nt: TGTGCCAGCAGTTATAGTTCGGGTGGGGAGCTGTTTTTT
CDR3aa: CASSYSSGGELFF

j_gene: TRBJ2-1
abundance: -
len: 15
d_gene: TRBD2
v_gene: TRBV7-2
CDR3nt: TGTGCCAGCAGCTTGGCGGGAGGTTCGGGGAATGAGCAGTTCTTC
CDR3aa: CASSLAGGSGNEQFF

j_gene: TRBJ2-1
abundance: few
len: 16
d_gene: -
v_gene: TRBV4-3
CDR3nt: TGCGCCAGCAGCCAAGATCGAGCAGGGGGGTACAATGAGCAGTTCTTC
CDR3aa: CASSQDRAGGYNEQFF

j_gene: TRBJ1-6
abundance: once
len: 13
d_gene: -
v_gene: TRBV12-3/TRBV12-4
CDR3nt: TGTGCCAGCAGTTTAGTCGGCGGGTCCCCCCTCCACTTT
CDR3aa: CASSLVGGSPLHF

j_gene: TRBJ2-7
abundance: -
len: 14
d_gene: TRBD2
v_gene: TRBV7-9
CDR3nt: TGTGCCAGCAGCCACTCAGCGGGAGCCTACGAGCAGTACTTC
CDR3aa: CASSHSAGAYEQYF

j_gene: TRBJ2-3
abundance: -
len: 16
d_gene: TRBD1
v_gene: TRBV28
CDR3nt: TGTGCCAGCAGTTCAGGCCGGGACAGCTCCTTTTATACGCAGTATTTT
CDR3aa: CASSSGRDSSFYTQYF

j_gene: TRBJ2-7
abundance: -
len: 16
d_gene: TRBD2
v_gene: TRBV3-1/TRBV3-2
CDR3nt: TGTGCCAGCAGCCAACAGACTAGCGGAGGCTCCTACGAGCAGTACTTC
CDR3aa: CASSQQTSGGSYEQYF

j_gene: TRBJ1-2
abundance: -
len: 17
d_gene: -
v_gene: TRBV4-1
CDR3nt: TGCGCCAGCAGCCTCGGATCTGCCCCCCCCGGCAACTATGGCTACACCTTC
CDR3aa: CASSLGSAPPGNYGYTF

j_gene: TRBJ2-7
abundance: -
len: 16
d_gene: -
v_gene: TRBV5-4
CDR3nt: TGTGCCAGCAGCCGAGGGTTGGCAGGGACCGCCTACGAGCAGTACTTC
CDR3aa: CASSRGLAGTAYEQYF

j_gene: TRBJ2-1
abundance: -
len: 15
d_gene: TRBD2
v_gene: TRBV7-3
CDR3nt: TGTGCCAGCAGCATCCTAGCGGGGACCTACAATGAGCAGTTCTTC
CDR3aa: CASSILAGTYNEQFF

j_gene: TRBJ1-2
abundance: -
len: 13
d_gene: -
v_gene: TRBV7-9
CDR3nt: TGTGCCAGCAGCTTAGAAGGAGGCTATGGCTACACCTTC
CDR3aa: CASSLEGGYGYTF